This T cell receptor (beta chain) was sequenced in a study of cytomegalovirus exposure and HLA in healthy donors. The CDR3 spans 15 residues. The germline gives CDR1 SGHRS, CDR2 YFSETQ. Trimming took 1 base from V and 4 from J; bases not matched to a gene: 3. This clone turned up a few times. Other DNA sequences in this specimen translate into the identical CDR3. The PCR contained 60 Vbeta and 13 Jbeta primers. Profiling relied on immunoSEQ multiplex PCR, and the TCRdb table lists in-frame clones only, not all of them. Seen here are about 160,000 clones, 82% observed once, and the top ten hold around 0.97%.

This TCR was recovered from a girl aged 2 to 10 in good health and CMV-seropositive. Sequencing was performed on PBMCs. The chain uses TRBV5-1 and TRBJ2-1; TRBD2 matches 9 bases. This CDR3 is CASSLTSGSYNEQFF. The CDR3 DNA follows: TGCGCCAGCAGCTTGACTAGCGGGTCGTACAATGAGCAGTTCTTC.